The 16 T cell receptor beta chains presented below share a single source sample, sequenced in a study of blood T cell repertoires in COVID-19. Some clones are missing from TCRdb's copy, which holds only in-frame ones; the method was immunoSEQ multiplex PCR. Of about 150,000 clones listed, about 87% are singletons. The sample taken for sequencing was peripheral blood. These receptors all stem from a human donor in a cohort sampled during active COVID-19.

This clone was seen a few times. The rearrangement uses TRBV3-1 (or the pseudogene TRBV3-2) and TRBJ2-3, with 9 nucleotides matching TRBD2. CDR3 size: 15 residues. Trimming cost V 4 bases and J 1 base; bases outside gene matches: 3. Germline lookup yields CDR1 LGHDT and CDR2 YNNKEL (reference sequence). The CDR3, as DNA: TGTGCCAGCAGCCCCCGGACTAGCGGCACAGATACGCAGTATTTT. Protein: CASSPRTSGTDTQYF.

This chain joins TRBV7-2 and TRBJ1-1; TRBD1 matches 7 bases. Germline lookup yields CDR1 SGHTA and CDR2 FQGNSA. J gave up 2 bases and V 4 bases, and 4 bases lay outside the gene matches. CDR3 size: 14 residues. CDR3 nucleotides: TGTGCCAGCAGCTCCGGGACAGCCAACACTGAAGCTTTCTTT. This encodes CASSSGTANTEAFF.

As DNA, the CDR3 is TGTGCCAGCAGTTTAATCGGGGGTTTTGGGGAAAAACTGTTTTTT. Its translation is CASSLIGGFGEKLFF. V usage is TRBV27 and J usage is TRBJ1-4, with D perhaps matching TRBD1 (5 bases). The CDR3 totals 15 residues. Germline CDR1 reads MNHEY; CDR2 reads SMNVEV (reference sequence). With 2 bases removed from V and 8 bases from J, the gap between germline ends came to 15 bases.

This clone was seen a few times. The CDR3 spells CASSQDSKGTPTGELFF. As DNA, the CDR3 is TGCGCCAGCAGCCAAGATTCAAAAGGGACTCCCACCGGGGAGCTGTTTTTT. J is TRBJ2-2 and V is TRBV4-3, with a possible D match to TRBD2 (6 bases). Trimming took 0 bases from V and 4 from J, leaving 15 bases between them. Germline CDR1 reads LGHNA; CDR2 reads YSLEER. The CDR3 spans 17 residues.

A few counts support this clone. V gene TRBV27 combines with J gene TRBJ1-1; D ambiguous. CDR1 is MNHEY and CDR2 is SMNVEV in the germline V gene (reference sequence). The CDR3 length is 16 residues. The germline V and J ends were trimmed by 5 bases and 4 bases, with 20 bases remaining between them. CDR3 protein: CASSPYLVKGATEAFF. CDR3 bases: TGTGCCAGCAGTCCCTACCTGGTGAAGGGAGCCACTGAAGCTTTCTTT.

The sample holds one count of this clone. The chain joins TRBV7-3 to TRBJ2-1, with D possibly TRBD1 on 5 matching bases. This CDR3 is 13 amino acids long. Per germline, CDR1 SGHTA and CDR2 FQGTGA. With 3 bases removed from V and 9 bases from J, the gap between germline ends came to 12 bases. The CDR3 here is CASSFSGLTEQFF. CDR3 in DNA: TGTGCCAGCAGCTTCTCAGGGTTGACTGAGCAGTTCTTC.

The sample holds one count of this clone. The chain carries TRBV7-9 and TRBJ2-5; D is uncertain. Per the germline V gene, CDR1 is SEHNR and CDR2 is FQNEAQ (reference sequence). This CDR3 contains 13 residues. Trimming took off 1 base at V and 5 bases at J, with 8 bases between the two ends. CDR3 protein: CASSLDVQETQYF. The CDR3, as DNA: TGTGCCAGCAGCTTAGATGTCCAGGAGACCCAGTACTTC.

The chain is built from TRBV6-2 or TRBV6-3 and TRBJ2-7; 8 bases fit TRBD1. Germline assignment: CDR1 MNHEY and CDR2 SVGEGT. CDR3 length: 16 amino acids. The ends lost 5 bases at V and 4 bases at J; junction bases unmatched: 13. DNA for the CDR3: TGTGCCAGCAGTCACCGGGACAGGACTAACTTTTACGAGCAGTACGTC. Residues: CASSHRDRTNFYEQYV.

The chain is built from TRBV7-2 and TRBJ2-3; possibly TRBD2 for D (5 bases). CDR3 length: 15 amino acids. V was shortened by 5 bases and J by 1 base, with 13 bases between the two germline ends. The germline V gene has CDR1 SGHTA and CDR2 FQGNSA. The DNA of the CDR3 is TGTGCCAGCAGCCCGATGGTAGCGCGCACAGATACGCAGTATTTT. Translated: CASSPMVARTDTQYF. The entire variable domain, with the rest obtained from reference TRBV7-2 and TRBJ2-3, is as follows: GAGVSQSPSNKVTEKGKDVELRCDPISGHTALYWYRQSLGQGLEFLIYFQGNSAPDKSGLPSDRFSAERTGGSVSTLTIQRTQQEDSAVYLCASSPMVARTDTQYFGPGTRLTVL.

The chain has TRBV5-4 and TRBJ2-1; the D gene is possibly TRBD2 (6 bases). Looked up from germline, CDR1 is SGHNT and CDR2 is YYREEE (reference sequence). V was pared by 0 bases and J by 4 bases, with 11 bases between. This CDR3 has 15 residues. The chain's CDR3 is CASSLESGTYNEQFF. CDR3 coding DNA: TGTGCCAGCAGCTTGGAGTCTGGGACTTACAATGAGCAGTTCTTC.

The CDR3 DNA reads as TGTGCCAGCAGCGTAGGACAGGGCACAGATACGCAGTATTTT. Its translation: CASSVGQGTDTQYF. This rearrangement joins TRBV11-2 to TRBJ2-3; 7 nucleotides agree with TRBD1. The V gene end was trimmed by 5 bases and the J gene end by 1 base; junction bases not matched to a gene: 3. The CDR3 sequence is 14 residues long. Looked up from germline, CDR1 is SGHAT and CDR2 is FQNNGV.

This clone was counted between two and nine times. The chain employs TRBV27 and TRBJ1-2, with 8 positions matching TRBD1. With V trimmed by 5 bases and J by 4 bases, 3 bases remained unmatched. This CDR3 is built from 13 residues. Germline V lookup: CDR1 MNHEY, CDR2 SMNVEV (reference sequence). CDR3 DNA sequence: TGTGCCAGCAGTCTAACAGGGGGCTATGGCTACACCTTC. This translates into CASSLTGGYGYTF.

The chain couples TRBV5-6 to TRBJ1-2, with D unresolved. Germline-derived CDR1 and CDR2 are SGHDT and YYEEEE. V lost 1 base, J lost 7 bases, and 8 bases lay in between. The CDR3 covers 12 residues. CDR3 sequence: CASSLSGGGYTF. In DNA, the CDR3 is TGTGCCAGCAGCTTGTCCGGCGGTGGCTACACCTTC.

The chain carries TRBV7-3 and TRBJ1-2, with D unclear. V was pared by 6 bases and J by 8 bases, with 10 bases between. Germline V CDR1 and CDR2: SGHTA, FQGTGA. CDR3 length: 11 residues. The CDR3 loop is CASRDSGGYTF. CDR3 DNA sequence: TGTGCCAGCAGGGACTCGGGGGGCTACACCTTC. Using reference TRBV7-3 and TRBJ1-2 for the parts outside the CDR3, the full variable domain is GAGVSQTPSNKVTEKGKYVELRCDPISGHTALYWYRQSLGQGPEFLIYFQGTGAADDSGLPNDRFFAVRPEGSVSTLKIQRTERGDSAVYLCASRDSGGYTFGSGTRLTVV.

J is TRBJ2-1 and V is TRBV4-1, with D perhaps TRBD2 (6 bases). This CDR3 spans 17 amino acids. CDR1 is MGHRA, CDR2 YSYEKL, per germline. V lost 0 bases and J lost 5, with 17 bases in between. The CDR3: CASSQDLAGRRNNEQFF. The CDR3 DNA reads TGCGCCAGCAGCCAAGATCTTGCGGGGAGGAGGAACAATGAGCAGTTCTTC.

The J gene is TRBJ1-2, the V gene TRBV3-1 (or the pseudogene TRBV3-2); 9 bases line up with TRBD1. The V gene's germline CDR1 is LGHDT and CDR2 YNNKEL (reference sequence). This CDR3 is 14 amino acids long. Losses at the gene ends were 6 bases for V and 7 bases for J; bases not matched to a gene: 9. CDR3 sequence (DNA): TGTGCCAGCAGAGATGGACAGGGGATAGGTGGCTACACCTTC. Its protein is CASRDGQGIGGYTF.